This TCR beta chain is drawn from a study of T cell responses to AZD1222 COVID-19 vaccine. Study information: Second-dose schedules of about 4 or about 12 weeks were combined.

The CDR3 has 20 residues. TCRdb keeps only in-frame clones here, not all; method: immunoSEQ multiplex PCR. The table has roughly 150,000 clones, over 90% seen once; the top ten hold approximately 4.9%. Concerning this clone itself: Its target is unknown.

General study results and limits: Without day 14 samples, only post-peak T cell repertoires were studied.

Source: peripheral blood, taken on day 0 of AZD1222 vaccination. The sequence came from an adult in good health. J is TRBJ2-4 and V is TRBV21-1; the listed D gene, TRBD1, was not tested against the DNA. TRBV21-1 is flagged as a pseudogene. The CDR3 DNA reads as TGTGCCAGCACCAAAAACCAATTAAAGGGACAGGGGGCTGCCAAAAACATTCAGTACTTC. Its translation is CASTKNQLKGQGAAKNIQYF.